This T cell receptor (beta chain) was sequenced during a study of blood T cell repertoires in COVID-19. Study-level information: PBMCs, B-cell-depleted T cells, or T cells provided the cDNA or gDNA that made up the material.

The assay was immunoSEQ multiplex PCR, and TCRdb's table has in-frame clones only and misses some. The sample yields over 200,000 clones, around 88% seen once. V shed 6 bases and J shed 4 bases, with 12 bases lying between them. CDR3 size: 13 residues. Germline values: CDR1 SNHLY, CDR2 FYNNEI. The clonotype comes from a woman aged 40 to 50 with acute COVID-19. Sequencing was done on a sample of PBMCs or T cells enriched from blood (not recorded which). The chain couples TRBV2 to TRBJ1-2; no reliable D call. The CDR3 sequence: CASRADAAYGYTF. The CDR3 DNA sequence: TGTGCCAGCAGGGCTGATGCTGCCTATGGCTACACCTTC.